Each of the 26 T cell receptor beta chains below was sequenced from the same sample in a study of glioma-infiltrating T cells. TCR alpha and beta CDR3 regions were amplified from RNA using iRepertoire nested multiplex PCR. One entry per CDR3 protein, called by TCRdb with MiXCR from the multiplex PCR reads. Altogether under 150,000 distinct CDR3 sequences are present, 30% to 40% being singletons, with the ten largest covering around a fifth. Sample: glioma tissue, nonneoplastic brain tissue, or PBMCs (not recorded which). The receptor source for this set is a human donor with low-grade glioma or glioblastoma, undergoing nonglioma brain surgery, or in good health (not recorded which).

This chain links TRBV6-6 with TRBJ1-6; 8 bases line up with TRBD1. CDR1 and CDR2 (germline): MNHNY, SVGAGI (reference sequence). The CDR3 runs 16 residues. V gave up 2 bases and J gave up 5 bases; unmatched junction bases: 5. The CDR3 DNA reads TGTGCCAGCAGTTACGGCCTGGGACAGGATAATTCACCCCTCCACTTT. It encodes CASSYGLGQDNSPLHF.

The chain uses TRBV27 and TRBJ2-5, with D perhaps TRBD1 (5 bases). CDR3 length equals 13 residues. Germline CDR1 MNHEY, CDR2 SMNVEV (reference sequence). V lost 7 bases to trimming and J lost 5 bases, with 14 bases between them. The CDR3 loop is CASTLRAGETQYF. The CDR3 bases are TGTGCCAGCACCCTCAGGGCCGGGGAGACCCAGTACTTC.

The chain combines TRBV6-2 or TRBV6-3 with TRBJ2-7, with 9 bases aligning to TRBD2. Losses at the gene ends were 6 bases for V and 4 bases for J; bases not matched to a gene: 13. Germline values: CDR1 MNHEY, CDR2 SVGEGT. This CDR3 comprises 16 residues. The CDR3 DNA is TGTGCCAGCAGAACGCAACCCGGACTAGCGTTATACGAGCAGTACTTC. Amino acid sequence: CASRTQPGLALYEQYF.

This clonotype was detected only a few times. The V and J genes are TRBV6-1 and TRBJ1-2; D is ambiguous. Germline CDR1 MNHNS, CDR2 SASEGT. With 3 bases removed from V and 7 bases from J, the gap between germline ends came to 18 bases. This CDR3 is built from 15 residues. The CDR3, as DNA: TGTGCCAGCAGTGAGGGGATTGGATCGACTGGTGGCTACACCTTC. It codes for CASSEGIGSTGGYTF.

The chain links TRBV2 to TRBJ2-1; 9 nucleotides match TRBD1. The V gene end was trimmed by 9 bases and the J gene end by 6 bases; junction bases not matched to a gene: 12. Germline CDR1 and CDR2: SNHLY and FYNNEI. The CDR3 has 15 amino acids. CDR3 loop: CARQNPSTGGNEQFF. In nucleotides, the CDR3 is TGTGCCAGACAAAATCCTTCGACAGGGGGCAATGAGCAGTTCTTC.

Only a few counts were recorded for this clonotype. This chain connects TRBV4-3 to TRBJ2-1; a possible D gene is TRBD1 (5 bases). V gave up 1 base and J gave up 10 bases, with 17 bases separating them. In germline, CDR1 is LGHNA, CDR2 YSLEER. The CDR3 totals 15 residues. CDR3 in amino acids: CASSQVAGKFGEQFF. The CDR3 DNA is TGCGCCAGCAGCCAAGTGGCAGGGAAGTTCGGGGAGCAGTTCTTC.

This clonotype appeared a few times. The rearrangement joins TRBV28 to TRBJ2-1; D might be TRBD2 (5 bases). Germline V CDR1 and CDR2: MDHEN, SYDVKM. CDR3 length: 14 amino acids. The V end was cut by 7 bases, the J end by 7 bases, with 17 bases between. This CDR3 is CASTSTGIWNEQFF. DNA for the CDR3: TGTGCCAGCACCTCCACGGGAATTTGGAATGAGCAGTTCTTC.

In this sample, this clonotype turned up a few times. The chain is built from TRBV7-2 and TRBJ2-4, with 8 positions matching TRBD2. The length of the CDR3 is 15 residues. Germline loops: CDR1 SGHTA, CDR2 FQGNSA. Germline trimming cut 3 bases from V and 3 bases from J; bases unmatched to any gene: 4. The CDR3 region is CASSFEAGVKNIQYF. The CDR3 DNA is TGTGCCAGCAGCTTCGAAGCGGGAGTCAAAAACATTCAGTACTTC. Based on the CDR3 plus reference TRBV7-2 and TRBJ2-4, the full variable domain is GAGVSQSPSNKVTEKGKDVELRCDPISGHTALYWYRQSLGQGLEFLIYFQGNSAPDKSGLPSDRFSAERTGGSVSTLTIQRTQQEDSAVYLCASSFEAGVKNIQYFGAGTRLSVL.

V and J are TRBV20-1 and TRBJ2-3; D possibly corresponds to TRBD2 (6 bases). Trimming left V 1 base short and J 2 bases short, with 19 bases between. The CDR3 has 17 amino acids. Germline CDR1 DFQATT, CDR2 SNEGSKA (reference sequence). The CDR3, as DNA: TGCAGTGCTAGAGCTCCCCTAGGGCGGGGAAACACAGATACGCAGTATTTT. Translating gives CSARAPLGRGNTDTQYF.

This clonotype has just a few counts. V and J are TRBV3-1 and TRBJ1-2; 8 bases are shared with TRBD1. CDR3 size: 14 residues. CDR1 and CDR2 from the germline V gene are LGHDT and YNNKEL (reference sequence). V was clipped by 1 base and J by 8 bases; unmatched bases: 6. Here the CDR3 reads CASSQVGQAYGYTF. The CDR3 DNA sequence: TGTGCCAGCAGCCAAGTGGGACAGGCCTACGGCTACACCTTC.

In this sample, this clonotype turned up a few times. The chain recombines TRBV27 with TRBJ2-7, with D possibly being TRBD2 (6 bases). Germline CDR1 and CDR2: MNHEY and SMNVEV (reference sequence). The CDR3 is 15 residues long. Trimming removed 5 bases from V and 7 bases from J, with 21 bases in between. CDR3 region: CASSLLLRGKVEQYF. For the CDR3, the DNA is TGTGCCAGCAGTCTCCTCCTACGGGGGAAGGTAGAGCAGTACTTC.

With respect to this clonotype: A junction boundary mismatches the germline segment, possibly from a read error. This chain joins TRBV4-3 and TRBJ1-5; tentative D call: TRBD1 (5 bases). This CDR3 spans 17 amino acids. Germline V gene data show CDR1 as LGHNA and CDR2 as YSLEER. CDR3 amino acids: CASRQGATGQANQPQHF. The CDR3 DNA reads as TGCGCCAGCAGACAAGGGGCGACGGGGCAGGCCAATCAGCCCCAGCATTTT.

To note about this clonotype: A junction end diverges from the germline sequence, so it may reflect a read error. V usage is TRBV2 and J usage is TRBJ2-1; D remains ambiguous. The CDR3 extends over 12 amino acids. Per the germline V gene, CDR1 is SNHLY and CDR2 is FYNNEI. The DNA for the CDR3 is TGTGCCAGCTCCCTAAACGAAGGTGAGCAGTCCTTC. Translation: CASSLNEGEQSF.

The chain employs TRBV15 and TRBJ2-1; D unclear. Trimming left V 1 base short and J 8 bases short, with 6 bases between. The CDR3 consists of 12 residues. Per germline, CDR1 LNHNV and CDR2 YYDKDF (reference sequence). The CDR3 DNA reads TGTGCCACCAGCAGAGGTAGGTATGAGCAGTTCTTC. It specifies CATSRGRYEQFF. The complete variable domain, with remaining parts taken from reference TRBV15 and TRBJ2-1, reads DAMVIQNPRYQVTQFGKPVTLSCSQTLNHNVMYWYQQKSSQAPKLLFHYYDKDFNNEADTPDNFQSRRPNTSFCFLDIRSPGLGDTAMYLCATSRGRYEQFFGPGTRLTVL.

This clonotype was detected only a few times. The rearrangement joins TRBV6-1 to TRBJ2-7; TRBD1 is a possible D gene (5 bases). From germline, CDR1 is MNHNS and CDR2 SASEGT. There are 12 residues in the CDR3. V was cut by 6 bases and J by 3 bases, with 9 bases left in between. The CDR3 region is CASRVQVYEQYF. The CDR3, as DNA: TGTGCCAGCAGAGTACAGGTCTACGAGCAGTACTTC.

This clonotype was recorded at least ten times. The chain combines TRBV20-1 with TRBJ2-3; D call uncertain. CDR3 length: 13 amino acids. Germline V gene lookup returns CDR1 DFQATT and CDR2 SNEGSKA (reference sequence). V gave up 6 bases and J gave up 4 bases, with 14 bases separating them. The CDR3 here is CSAPGRQSDTQYF. The CDR3 DNA follows: TGCAGTGCCCCCGGCCGCCAGTCAGATACGCAGTATTTT.

This rearrangement joins TRBV27 to TRBJ1-5; D is unresolved. Per germline, CDR1 MNHEY and CDR2 SMNVEV (reference sequence). The CDR3 spans 14 residues. Trimming pared 2 bases from V and 2 bases from J, leaving 7 bases between. CDR3 loop: CASSLKGCNQPQHF. The DNA for the CDR3 is TGTGCCAGCAGTTTAAAGGGCTGCAATCAGCCCCAGCATTTT.

The rearrangement links TRBV27 to TRBJ2-1, with 7 bases identical to TRBD1. This CDR3 is 16 amino acids long. The germline gives CDR1 MNHEY, CDR2 SMNVEV (reference sequence). V dropped 7 bases and J dropped 5; count of bases not matched to a gene: 14. CDR3 sequence reads: CASTELYRGKDNEQFF. DNA for the CDR3: TGTGCCAGCACCGAACTTTACAGGGGAAAAGACAATGAGCAGTTCTTC.

The chain has TRBV4-1 and TRBJ2-1; 7 positions agree with TRBD2. After removal of 4 bases from V and 9 bases from J, the junction contained 9 bases not matched to a gene. Germline V gene data show CDR1 as MGHRA and CDR2 as YSYEKL. The CDR3 extends over 14 amino acids. CDR3 coding DNA: TGCGCCAGCAGCCTCGGACTAGGCTCGAGTGAGCAGTTCTTC. Translated: CASSLGLGSSEQFF.

Regarding this clonotype: This may stem from a read error, because a much larger clone lies one nucleotide away. The rearrangement links TRBV6-1 to TRBJ2-1, with 10 bases aligning to TRBD2. V shed 6 bases and J 11 bases; nucleotides not matched to a gene: 4. The germline V gene encodes CDR1 MNHNS and CDR2 SASEGT. The CDR3 sequence is 12 residues long. The CDR3 loop reads CASRGTSDKQFF. In nucleotides, the CDR3 is TGTGCCAGCAGGGGGACTAGCGATAAGCAGTTCTTC.

In its sample, this clonotype was seen a few times. The chain couples TRBV6-6 to TRBJ2-1; perhaps D is TRBD1 or TRBD2 (6 bases each). The germline V gene has CDR1 MNHNY and CDR2 SVGAGI (reference sequence). The V and J ends lost 0 bases and 8 bases respectively, with 11 bases between them. The length of the CDR3 is 14 residues. In DNA form, the CDR3 reads TGTGCCAGCAGTTACTCAGGGGGGCGGTATGAGCAGTTCTTC. Encoded protein: CASSYSGGRYEQFF.

J is TRBJ1-1 and V is TRBV7-9, with D perhaps matching TRBD1 (5 bases). Germline lookup yields CDR1 SEHNR and CDR2 FQNEAQ (reference sequence). CDR3 length equals 13 residues. V was shortened by 5 bases and J by 4 bases, with 11 bases between the two germline ends. The CDR3 region has the DNA TGTGCCAGCAGCCTGGGGCAGTTCACTGAAGCTTTCTTT. This encodes CASSLGQFTEAFF.

In the case of this clonotype: A much larger clone differs by one base, so this may be a read error. This chain links TRBV7-2 with TRBJ2-7; 9 bases match TRBD1. CDR1 and CDR2 (germline): SGHTA, FQGNSA. The CDR3 spans 14 residues. CDR3 sequence reads: CARSRDRGRNEQYF. The CDR3 DNA reads TGTGCCCGCAGCAGAGACAGGGGGAGGAACGAGCAGTACTTC.

The chain recombines TRBV6-1 with TRBJ2-7; D is unclear. Trimming took off 1 base at V and 5 bases at J, with 6 bases between the two ends. The CDR3 length is 12 residues. Looked up from germline, CDR1 is MNHNS and CDR2 is SASEGT. The CDR3 DNA follows: TGTGCCAGCAGTGAAGGAGTCGACGAGCAGTACTTC. Its protein is CASSEGVDEQYF.

This clonotype was recorded a few times. The chain joins TRBV6-6 to TRBJ2-1; no definite D call. V lost 2 bases and J lost 4, with 6 bases in between. The CDR3 sequence is 13 residues long. Germline CDR1 and CDR2: MNHNY and SVGAGI (reference sequence). The CDR3 nucleotides read TGTGCCAGCAGTTACGGTAGATACAATGAGCAGTTCTTC. Its protein is CASSYGRYNEQFF.

This rearrangement joins TRBV7-2 to TRBJ1-1, with unresolved D. The germline V gene encodes CDR1 SGHTA and CDR2 FQGNSA. Trimming removed 1 base from V and 2 bases from J, with 8 bases in between. CDR3 length: 14 residues. CDR3 region: CASSLVGYNTEAFF. CDR3 DNA: TGTGCCAGCAGCTTAGTGGGGTACAACACTGAAGCTTTCTTT.